The sequence of this TCR beta chain was determined in a study of blood T cell repertoires in COVID-19. The V segment lost 5 bases and the J segment 4 bases; nucleotides outside the gene matches: 0. This CDR3 comprises 12 residues. CDR1 is SGHTA, CDR2 FQGTGA, per germline. Authors' data handling: For nucleated cells, counts were estimated from reference gene primer amplification. Sequenced by immunoSEQ multiplex PCR; TCRdb stores in-frame clones only, minus some. V and J calls and clone size are given by that table; D and trimming were obtained from the DNA. The sample holds some 200,000 clones; around 89% are singletons and the top ten take 2.6%.

The sequenced sample was PBMCs or T cells enriched from blood (not recorded which). The TCR comes from a woman aged 30 to 39 who had recovered from COVID-19. V usage is TRBV7-3 and J usage is TRBJ2-5, with 8 bases matching TRBD2. The CDR3 bases are TGTGCCAGCAGCCGGGGGGGAGAGACCCAGTACTTC. Residues: CASSRGGETQYF.